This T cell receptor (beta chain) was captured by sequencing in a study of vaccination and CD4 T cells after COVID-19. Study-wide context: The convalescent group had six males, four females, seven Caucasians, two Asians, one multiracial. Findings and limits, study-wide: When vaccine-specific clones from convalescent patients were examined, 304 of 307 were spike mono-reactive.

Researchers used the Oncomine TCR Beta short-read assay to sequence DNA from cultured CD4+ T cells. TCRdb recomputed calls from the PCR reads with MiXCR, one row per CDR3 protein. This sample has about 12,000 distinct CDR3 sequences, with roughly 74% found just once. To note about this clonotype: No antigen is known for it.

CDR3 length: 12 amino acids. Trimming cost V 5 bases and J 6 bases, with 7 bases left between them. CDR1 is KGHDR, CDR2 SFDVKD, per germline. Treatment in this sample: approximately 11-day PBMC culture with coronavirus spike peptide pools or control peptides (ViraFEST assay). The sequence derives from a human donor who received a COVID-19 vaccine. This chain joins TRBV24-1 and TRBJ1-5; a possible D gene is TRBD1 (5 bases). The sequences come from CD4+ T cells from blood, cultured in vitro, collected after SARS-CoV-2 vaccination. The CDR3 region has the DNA TGTGCCACCAGTGCGCAGGGTCAGCCCCAGCATTTT. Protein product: CATSAQGQPQHF.